The table lists the clone carrying this T cell receptor (beta chain) with many counts. The antigen is undetermined. Preparation of the TCRbeta library used unique molecular identifiers. MiXCR was run by TCRdb on the PCR reads, yielding one entry per CDR3 protein. Of about 280,000 distinct CDR3 sequences detected, 11% appear once; the ten largest clones hold roughly a quarter. Germline CDR1 and CDR2: MDHEN and SYDVKM. Trimming left V 2 bases short and J 8 bases short, with 17 bases between. The length of the CDR3 is 15 residues. This record comes from a study of T-cell reconstitution after alpha-beta-depleted transplantation in children. Regarding the study as a whole: Where some patients showed high TCRbeta diversity at day 60, it came from recipient T cells and thymic progenitors that had survived.

This clonotype was sampled from a male patient aged 2 to 9 who had a stem cell transplant for chronic granulomatous disease, so the T cells may come from the graft donor. This sample comprised peripheral blood, obtained 180 days after TCRalphabeta/CD19-depleted stem cell transplant. The chain has TRBV28 and TRBJ2-3, with D maybe TRBD1 (5 bases). CDR3 in DNA: TGTGCCAGCAGTTTAGTTTGGGGAAACGACAGTACGCAGTATTTT. This encodes CASSLVWGNDSTQYF. The full variable domain, its missing parts supplied by reference TRBV28 and TRBJ2-3, is DVKVTQSSRYLVKRTGEKVFLECVQDMDHENMFWYRQDPGLGLRLIYFSYDVKMKEKGDIPEGYSVSREKKERFSLILESASTNQTSMYLCASSLVWGNDSTQYFGPGTRLTVL.